A selection of T cell receptor beta chains follows, all from one sample in a study of blood T cell repertoires in COVID-19. Generated by immunoSEQ multiplex PCR, the TCRdb table keeps only in-frame clones and is missing some. Counted here are about 360,000 clones, 75% to 90% occurring once; the ten biggest clones make up 7% to 7.5%. Material: peripheral blood. The source of these receptors is a woman aged 60-75 years with COVID-19, enrolled during active disease. CDR3s include the opening cysteine and the closing phenylalanine or tryptophan. A D gene is named only where the DNA matches it firmly. Where a row states a size, it is once, few, many or the class of an expanded clone; other rows omit it.

j_gene | v_gene | d_gene | abundance | CDR3nt | CDR3aa
TRBJ1-1 | TRBV15 | TRBD1 | - | TGTGCCACCAGCAGAGGAGGGACAGAGAACACTGAAGCTTTCTTT | CATSRGGTENTEAFF
TRBJ1-6 | TRBV4-3 | - | - | TGCGCCAGCAGCCAAGGGACATCCACTTATAATTCACCCCTCCACTTT | CASSQGTSTYNSPLHF
TRBJ2-3 | TRBV9 | - | once | TGTGCCAGCAGCGTACAGGGGAGCGCAGATACGCAGTATTTT | CASSVQGSADTQYF
TRBJ2-1 | TRBV2 | TRBD2 | - | TGTGCCAGCAATACCGGGACTAGCGGCCCCCGGAGCTCCTACAATGAGCAGTTCTTC | CASNTGTSGPRSSYNEQFF
TRBJ2-3 | TRBV6-4 | - | - | TGTGCCAGCAGTGAGAGCAAGGGGACAGATACGCAGTATTTT | CASSESKGTDTQYF
TRBJ2-3 | TRBV7-9 | TRBD1 | - | TGTGCCAGCAGTAGAGACAGGGGTCCCACAGATACGCAGTATTTT | CASSRDRGPTDTQYF
TRBJ2-1 | TRBV3-1/TRBV3-2 | TRBD2 | - | TGTGCCAGCAGCCCTATCGTTAGCGGGGGGTTCAAATATGAGCAGTTCTTC | CASSPIVSGGFKYEQFF
TRBJ2-4 | TRBV6-4 | TRBD2 | - | TGTGCCAGCAGTGACACGGGGGGGAAAAACATTCAGTACTTC | CASSDTGGKNIQYF
TRBJ1-2 | TRBV6-2/TRBV6-3 | - | - | TGTGCCAGCAGTTATTGGACAATCCCATCGACTAACTATGGCTACACCTTC | CASSYWTIPSTNYGYTF
TRBJ2-5 | TRBV9 | - | - | TGTGCCAGCAGCGTAGGGAGGGGACTCCAAGAGACCCAGTACTTC | CASSVGRGLQETQYF
TRBJ1-2 | TRBV15 | TRBD1 | once | TGTGCCACCAGCAGAGCCGAGACAGGGGATGGCTACACCTTC | CATSRAETGDGYTF
TRBJ2-7 | TRBV25-1 | - | few | TGTGCCAGCAGTCATCAGGGCTACGAGCAGTACTTC | CASSHQGYEQYF
TRBJ2-1 | TRBV27 | TRBD2 | - | TGTGCCAGCAGGCTAGCGGGGGGGCTAAGAAATGAGCAGTTCTTC | CASRLAGGLRNEQFF
TRBJ2-1 | TRBV7-8 | TRBD2 | - | TGTGCCAGCAGCTTAGCGCCCGGGGGACTAGCGGGGGGAGGCAATGAGCAGTTCTTC | CASSLAPGGLAGGGNEQFF
TRBJ2-5 | TRBV5-6 | - | - | TGTGCCAGCAGCTTTCGTCGGGAGACCCAGTACTTC | CASSFRRETQYF
TRBJ2-3 | TRBV10-3 | TRBD2 | - | TGTGCCATCAAAGCAGCGGGGGGCCGCGTTACGCAGTATTTT | CAIKAAGGRVTQYF
TRBJ2-2 | TRBV19 | TRBD1 | - | TGTGCCAGTAGTTACGACAGGGGAAGTCCCGGGGAGCTGTTTTTT | CASSYDRGSPGELFF
TRBJ2-7 | TRBV16 | TRBD1 | - | TGTGCCAGCAGCCAATCTCTCGGGACAGGGTCGACCGAGCAGTACTTC | CASSQSLGTGSTEQYF
TRBJ2-6 | TRBV5-1 | - | - | TGCGCCAGCAGCTTGCAATCGGGAAGGGAAAAGGTTGGGGCCAACGTCCTGACTTTC | CASSLQSGREKVGANVLTF
TRBJ2-7 | TRBV6-2/TRBV6-3 | - | - | TGTGCCAGCAGCATGATCCGGGGTAGTCGCGGCGAGCAGTACTTC | CASSMIRGSRGEQYF
TRBJ2-5 | TRBV18 | TRBD2 | - | TGTGCCAGCTCTCCCACTAGCGGCTCAGAGACCCAGTACTTC | CASSPTSGSETQYF
TRBJ1-2 | TRBV12-3/TRBV12-4 | - | - | TGTGCCAGCAGTCCCCAGGAGGAGAGGGACTACACCTTC | CASSPQEERDYTF
TRBJ1-2 | TRBV18 | - | - | TGTGCCAGCTCGCCGGGTAGGGGGAATGGATATGGCTACACCTTC | CASSPGRGNGYGYTF
TRBJ2-7 | TRBV7-8 | TRBD1 | few | TGTGCCAGCAGCTTAACGGCGGGACAGGGGTACAACGAGCAGTACTTC | CASSLTAGQGYNEQYF
TRBJ1-1 | TRBV12-5 | - | - | TGTGCTAGTGGCCCCCCTTCCGGGAACACTGAAGCTTTCTTT | CASGPPSGNTEAFF
TRBJ2-7 | TRBV7-5 | - | - | TGTGCCAGAAGCTTAGCGGTACCCCCCTACGAGCAGTACTTC | CARSLAVPPYEQYF
TRBJ2-5 | TRBV7-9 | TRBD1 | - | TGTGCCAGCAGCCGTGGGACAGGGAAGCAGACCCAGTACTTC | CASSRGTGKQTQYF
TRBJ1-3 | TRBV5-8 | TRBD1 | - | TGTGCCAGCAGCTTGACGGGCAGGGGGCCTGGAAACACCATATATTTT | CASSLTGRGPGNTIYF
TRBJ2-5 | TRBV9 | TRBD1 | - | TGTGCCAGCAGCGCTAGGGGGCAGGGGGAATTGGGAGAGACCCAGTACTTC | CASSARGQGELGETQYF
TRBJ2-5 | TRBV7-3 | TRBD2 | - | TGTGCCAGCAGCTTTCAAGGGAGGGCGGAGACCCAGTACTTC | CASSFQGRAETQYF
TRBJ2-7 | TRBV5-1 | - | few | TGCGCCAGCAGCCCGCAGGGTTCCTACGAGCAGTACTTC | CASSPQGSYEQYF
TRBJ2-5 | TRBV7-3 | TRBD1 | - | TGTGCCAGCAGCTTCACCGGGACAGAGGGAGAGACCCAGTACTTC | CASSFTGTEGETQYF
TRBJ1-2 | TRBV6-5 | - | - | TGTGCCAGCAGTTACGGGGAGTCCAACTATGGCTACACCTTC | CASSYGESNYGYTF